Presented here are 27 T cell receptor beta chains from one specimen sequenced in a study of T cells in Graves' hyperthyroidism and ophthalmopathy. TCR beta CDR3 sequences were amplified from RNA transcripts. During a first-round RT-PCR of the TCR CDR3, the HTBI primer set was used. TCRdb redid the calling of the multiplex PCR reads with MiXCR, one entry per CDR3 protein. The table shows under 300,000 distinct CDR3 sequences, with nearly 15% occurring only once. Sequencing was carried out using blood. The receptors originated from a woman aged 45-59 years with Graves' hyperthyroidism that later progressed to Graves' ophthalmopathy.

This clonotype occurred many times. The junction and the germline gene differ at one end; a read error may be behind it. The chain has TRBV6-1 and TRBJ2-1, with D perhaps TRBD1 (5 bases). This CDR3 has 13 residues. CDR1 is MNHNS, CDR2 SASEGT, per germline. The CDR3 here is CAHRQFPDNEQFF. The CDR3 DNA reads TGCGCTCATCGACAGTTCCCCGACAATGAGCAGTTCTTC.

This clonotype was observed at least ten times. This chain links TRBV2 with TRBJ2-7; D gene unclear. This CDR3 is 12 amino acids long. With 7 bases removed from V and 6 bases from J, the gap between germline ends came to 13 bases. From germline, CDR1 is SNHLY and CDR2 FYNNEI. CDR3 region: CASNGWSGEQYF. DNA for the CDR3: TGTGCCAGCAACGGGTGGAGTGGCGAGCAGTACTTC. Full variable domain (remainder filled in from reference TRBV2 and TRBJ2-7): EPEVTQTPSHQVTQMGQEVILRCVPISNHLYFYWYRQILGQKVEFLVSFYNNEISEKSEIFDDQFSVERPDGSNFTLKIRSTKLEDSAMYFCASNGWSGEQYFGPGTRLTVT.

This clonotype has only a few counts. This rearrangement joins TRBV19 to TRBJ2-7; TRBD2 matches 9 bases. The CDR3 has 18 residues. Trimming took 3 bases from V and 0 from J; bases not matched to a gene: 12. Germline lookup yields CDR1 LNHDA and CDR2 SQIVND (reference sequence). DNA for the CDR3: TGTGCCAGTAGTATCGAGGCACTAGCGGGTCCCTCCTCCTACGAGCAGTACTTC. Protein: CASSIEALAGPSSYEQYF.

This clonotype was counted at least ten times. DNA of the CDR3: TGTGCCAGCAGCTTAGATACCGGGATCGCTGAAGCTTTCTTT. This translates into CASSLDTGIAEAFF. The gene calls are TRBV7-8 and TRBJ1-1; D not resolved. CDR3 length: 14 amino acids. Germline assignment: CDR1 SGHVS and CDR2 FQNEAQ. With 1 base removed from V and 6 bases from J, the gap between germline ends came to 12 bases.

In its sample, this clonotype was seen a few times. The V and J genes are TRBV5-6 and TRBJ2-7; tentatively, D is TRBD1 or TRBD2 (5 bases each). Trimming took 6 bases from V and 1 from J, leaving 11 bases between them. Germline values: CDR1 SGHDT, CDR2 YYEEEE. The CDR3 runs 13 residues. The CDR3 region is CASTPWGSYEQYF. The CDR3 region has the DNA TGTGCCAGCACCCCCTGGGGGTCCTACGAGCAGTACTTC. Filled out from reference TRBV5-6 and TRBJ2-7, the complete variable domain reads DAGVTQSPTHLIKTRGQQVTLRCSPKSGHDTVSWYQQALGQGPQFIFQYYEEEERQRGNFPDRFSGHQFPNYSSELNVNALLLGDSALYLCASTPWGSYEQYFGPGTRLTVT.

This clonotype was recorded many times. This chain uses TRBV6-1 with TRBJ2-3; D gene uncertain. The CDR3 covers 13 residues. Germline V CDR1 and CDR2: MNHNS, SASEGT. V was pared by 5 bases and J by 3 bases, with 9 bases between. CDR3 DNA sequence: TGTGCCAGCAGTCGAGATATGACAGATACGCAGTATTTT. Translating it yields CASSRDMTDTQYF.

This clonotype was counted at least ten times. The chain employs TRBV28 and TRBJ2-3; D is uncertain. CDR3 length equals 14 residues. Germline assignment: CDR1 MDHEN and CDR2 SYDVKM. Trimming removed 6 bases from V and 1 base from J, with 11 bases in between. The CDR3 nucleotides read TGTGCCAGCAGGGATGGGTCTCGCACAGATACGCAGTATTTT. As protein: CASRDGSRTDTQYF.

The chain uses TRBV19 and TRBJ2-5; no definite D call. Germline V gene lookup returns CDR1 LNHDA and CDR2 SQIVND (reference sequence). V lost 4 bases to trimming and J lost 1 base, with 7 bases between them. The CDR3 sequence is 13 residues long. In DNA form, the CDR3 reads TGTGCCAGTAGTAGGCGTTCCCAAGAGACCCAGTACTTC. Translation gives CASSRRSQETQYF.

This clonotype occurred many times. This chain joins TRBV20-1 and TRBJ2-5, with D possibly TRBD2 on 5 matching bases. This CDR3 contains 11 residues. V gave up 1 base and J gave up 10 bases, with 10 bases separating them. From germline, CDR1 is DFQATT and CDR2 SNEGSKA (reference sequence). CDR3 in amino acids: CSARALAFQYF. The DNA for the CDR3 is TGCAGTGCTAGAGCCTTAGCGTTCCAGTACTTC.

The sample holds many counts of this clonotype. The chain joins TRBV20-1 to TRBJ2-3, with TRBD2 as a possible D gene (6 bases). The germline V and J ends were trimmed by 3 bases and 4 bases, with 14 bases remaining between them. The CDR3 loop spans 14 amino acids. Germline CDR1 is DFQATT and CDR2 is SNEGSKA (reference sequence). This CDR3 is CSASELAQADTQYF. DNA of the CDR3: TGCAGTGCTAGTGAACTAGCTCAAGCAGATACGCAGTATTTT.

This clonotype was seen repeatedly, ten times or more. This chain uses TRBV27 with TRBJ1-2; D not resolved. The CDR3 spans 14 residues. Looked up from germline, CDR1 is MNHEY and CDR2 is SMNVEV (reference sequence). Trimming removed 7 bases at V and 3 bases at J, with 15 bases between. This chain's CDR3 is CASTDTPGDYGYTF. The DNA of the CDR3 is TGTGCCAGCACCGACACTCCTGGGGACTATGGCTACACCTTC.

V usage is TRBV5-4 and J usage is TRBJ1-2; TRBD1 is a possible D gene (6 bases). V was trimmed by 6 bases and J by 6 bases, leaving 18 bases between them. The germline V gene has CDR1 SGHNT and CDR2 YYREEE (reference sequence). This CDR3 has 14 residues. CDR3 sequence: CASTPKQGWDGYTF. The CDR3 nucleotides read TGTGCCAGCACCCCAAAACAGGGCTGGGATGGCTACACCTTC.

This clonotype was recorded once. A much larger clone lies one base from this, so it may be a read error. A read error is likely, as this CDR3 ends without the conserved phenylalanine or tryptophan. V gene TRBV12-3 or TRBV12-4 combines with J gene TRBJ2-1, with 7 bases matching TRBD1. The CDR3 length is 17 residues. Unmatched junction bases numbered 11, after V lost 1 base and J lost 5 bases. CDR3 amino acids: CASSLVRGRPVDNEQFL. The CDR3 DNA follows: TGTGCCAGCAGTTTAGTTAGGGGGCGGCCAGTAGACAATGAGCAGTTCCTC.

This rearrangement joins TRBV19 to TRBJ2-5, with unresolved D. Germline CDR1 is LNHDA and CDR2 is SQIVND (reference sequence). The V and J ends lost 5 bases and 2 bases respectively, with 9 bases between them. CDR3 size: 13 residues. The CDR3 loop reads CASSQIEQETQYF. CDR3 sequence (DNA): TGTGCCAGTAGTCAGATAGAACAAGAGACCCAGTACTTC.

The chain is built from TRBV6-1 and TRBJ2-1; D is unclear. The CDR3 contains 15 residues. Per germline, CDR1 MNHNS and CDR2 SASEGT. V was clipped by 5 bases and J by 5 bases, with 16 bases between them. CDR3 in DNA: TGTGCCAGCAGTCCCAGGATACTGGCCGACAATGAGCAGTTCTTC. Translating it yields CASSPRILADNEQFF.

The chain is built from TRBV28 and TRBJ2-7; tentatively, D is TRBD2 (6 bases). Per germline, CDR1 MDHEN and CDR2 SYDVKM. Trimming took off 11 bases at V and 6 bases at J, with 20 bases between the two ends. This CDR3 has 13 residues. CDR3 protein: CALKALLGGEQYF. The CDR3 DNA sequence: TGTGCCTTAAAGGCTTTATTGGGGGGCGAGCAGTACTTC.

This clonotype was observed many times. The gene calls are TRBV3-1 and TRBJ1-1; 10 nucleotides match TRBD1. This CDR3 spans 13 amino acids. Germline loops: CDR1 LGHDT, CDR2 YNNKEL (reference sequence). Germline trimming cut 6 bases from V and 11 bases from J; bases unmatched to any gene: 9. The CDR3 region has the DNA TGTGCCAGCAGTCGGGACAGGGGCCTTGGGGCTTTCTTT. This sequence encodes CASSRDRGLGAFF.

This clonotype was seen at least ten times. The chain couples TRBV7-2 to TRBJ1-5, with 11 bases aligning to TRBD1. The junction had 6 bases not matched to a gene; V was cut back by 8 bases and J by 6 bases. From germline, CDR1 is SGHTA and CDR2 FQGNSA. CDR3 length: 14 residues. The CDR3 spells CASGRDRGSQPQHF. The DNA of the CDR3 is TGTGCCAGCGGCCGGGACAGGGGGTCTCAGCCCCAGCATTTT.

The sample holds many counts of this clonotype. The rearrangement uses TRBV5-1 and TRBJ1-3, with TRBD1 identical over 8 bases. Germline CDR1 reads SGHRS; CDR2 reads YFSETQ. The CDR3 consists of 14 residues. After removal of 3 bases from V and 5 bases from J, the junction contained 4 bases not matched to a gene. The CDR3 loop reads CASSSGTGRNTIYF. The CDR3 coding sequence is TGCGCCAGCAGCTCTGGGACAGGAAGAAACACCATATATTTT.

The table lists this clonotype with many counts. This chain joins TRBV6-1 and TRBJ2-7, with TRBD1 as a possible D gene (6 bases). This CDR3 is built from 15 residues. Trimming removed 5 bases from V and 5 bases from J, with 19 bases in between. CDR1 MNHNS and CDR2 SASEGT come from the germline V gene. This CDR3 reads CASSHPGESVHEQYF. CDR3 nucleotide sequence: TGTGCCAGCAGTCACCCAGGGGAGTCTGTGCACGAGCAGTACTTC.

This clonotype showed up many times. The genes are TRBV20-1 and TRBJ2-7; possibly TRBD1 or TRBD2 for D (5 bases each). The length of the CDR3 is 12 residues. Trimming pared 7 bases from V and 2 bases from J, leaving 12 bases between. The germline gives CDR1 DFQATT, CDR2 SNEGSKA (reference sequence). In DNA form, the CDR3 reads TGCAGTGTTTACGGGACCACCTACGAGCAGTACTTC. Translating gives CSVYGTTYEQYF.

This clonotype was recorded at least ten times. The J gene is TRBJ2-1, the V gene TRBV20-1; D possibly corresponds to TRBD2 (7 bases). The CDR3 has 14 residues. The V end was cut by 5 bases, the J end by 5 bases, with 16 bases between. In germline, CDR1 is DFQATT, CDR2 SNEGSKA (reference sequence). Written as DNA, the CDR3 is TGCAGTGCTCCCTATAGGGGGGGTAACAATGAGCAGTTCTTC. This sequence encodes CSAPYRGGNNEQFF.

This clonotype was seen ten or more times. The CDR3 region has the DNA TGTGCCCACGGGCGCAACGCGAACACCGGGGAGCTGTTTTTT. This encodes CAHGRNANTGELFF. J is TRBJ2-2 and V is TRBV6-1; D uncertain. Trimming left V 11 bases short and J 0 bases short, with 13 bases between. CDR1 and CDR2 from the germline V gene are MNHNS and SASEGT. The length of the CDR3 is 14 residues.

In its sample, this clonotype was seen many times. The chain uses TRBV12-3 or TRBV12-4 and TRBJ2-3; TRBD2 aligns across 8 bases. The length of the CDR3 is 16 residues. V lost 2 bases, J lost 4 bases, and 8 bases stayed unmatched. In DNA form, the CDR3 reads TGTGCCAGCAGTTTATACCGGGAGGGGGGCTCAGATACGCAGTATTTT. Translation: CASSLYREGGSDTQYF.

In its sample, this clonotype was seen many times. J is TRBJ2-2 and V is TRBV28; D unresolved. This CDR3 is built from 12 residues. Germline CDR1 and CDR2: MDHEN and SYDVKM. Between the trimmed V and J ends, which lost 5 bases and 9 bases, there was a span of 10 bases. The CDR3 nucleotides are TGTGCCAGCAGTATAACTTCCAGGGAGCTGTTTTTT. Amino acids: CASSITSRELFF.

The chain couples TRBV20-1 to TRBJ2-2; D assignment may be TRBD1 or TRBD2 (5 bases each). Germline values: CDR1 DFQATT, CDR2 SNEGSKA (reference sequence). The CDR3 covers 12 residues. The CDR3 region is CSVRGVTGELFF. The CDR3 region has the DNA TGCAGCGTTCGAGGGGTCACCGGGGAGCTGTTTTTT.

On this clonotype: A much larger clonotype is one base distant, so this may be a read error. No conserved phenylalanine or tryptophan is present at the end of the CDR3, so a read error is the likely explanation. The rearrangement links TRBV29-1 to TRBJ2-7, with D perhaps TRBD1 or TRBD2 (5 bases each). This CDR3 has 12 residues. The ends were cut back, 5 bases at V and 2 bases at J, with 10 bases in the middle. Germline lookup yields CDR1 SQVTM and CDR2 ANQGSEA. In nucleotides, the CDR3 is TGCAGCGTTTCACGGGACGCCTACGAGCAGTACTTA. It specifies CSVSRDAYEQYL.